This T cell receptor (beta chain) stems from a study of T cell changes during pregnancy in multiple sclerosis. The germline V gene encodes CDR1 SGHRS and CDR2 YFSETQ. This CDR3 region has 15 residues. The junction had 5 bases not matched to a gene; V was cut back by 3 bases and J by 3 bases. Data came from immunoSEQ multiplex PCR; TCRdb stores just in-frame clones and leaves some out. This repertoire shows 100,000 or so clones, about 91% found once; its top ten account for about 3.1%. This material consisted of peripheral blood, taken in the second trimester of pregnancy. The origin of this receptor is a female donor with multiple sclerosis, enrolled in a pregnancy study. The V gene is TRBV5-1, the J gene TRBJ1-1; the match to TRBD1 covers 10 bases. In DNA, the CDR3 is TGCGCCAGCAGCTCCGGGACAGGGGACGACACTGAAGCTTTCTTT. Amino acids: CASSSGTGDDTEAFF.